The 20 T cell receptor beta chains presented below share a single source sample, sequenced in a study of CD8 T cells in Susac syndrome. Random hexamers primed reverse transcription of about 0.45 to 1 ug RNA. TCRdb fed the immunoSEQ multiplex PCR reads into MiXCR, producing one record per CDR3 protein. Of approximately 210,000 distinct CDR3 sequences in the sample, nearly 97% are singletons; the top ten hold roughly 0.1%. The sample was CD4+ T cells from PBMCs. The receptors stem from a human donor with multiple sclerosis.

The V gene is TRBV20-1, the J gene TRBJ2-1; a possible D gene is TRBD2 (7 bases). The CDR3 extends over 19 amino acids. The V end lost 0 bases, the J end lost 2 bases, and 23 bases lay between the germline ends. The germline V gene has CDR1 DFQATT and CDR2 SNEGSKA (reference sequence). The CDR3 protein is CSARDLLRGGGRPYNEQFF. The CDR3 DNA reads TGCAGTGCTAGAGACCTCCTAAGGGGGGGAGGCCGCCCCTACAATGAGCAGTTCTTC.

The chain combines TRBV12-3 or TRBV12-4 with TRBJ2-1, with a possible D match to TRBD1 (6 bases). Trimming left V 6 bases short and J 6 bases short, with 18 bases between. The CDR3 totals 15 residues. The CDR3 bases are TGTGCCAGCAGAAGAAGGAACGACAGGAGCAATGAGCAGTTCTTC. Encoded protein: CASRRRNDRSNEQFF.

The V and J genes are TRBV7-8 and TRBJ2-3; TRBD1 matches at 7 bases. The trim removed 6 bases at V and 0 bases at J, leaving 6 bases unmatched. The CDR3 contains 15 residues. Germline V gene sequence: CDR1 SGHVS, CDR2 FQNEAQ. The CDR3 coding sequence is TGTGCCAGCAGACGGGACAGTTATAGCACAGATACGCAGTATTTT. This encodes CASRRDSYSTDTQYF.

The V and J genes are TRBV12-3 or TRBV12-4 and TRBJ2-3; D ambiguous. The length of the CDR3 is 14 residues. Trimming removed 4 bases from V and 0 bases from J, with 8 bases in between. The CDR3 nucleotides are TGTGCCAGCAGTTCCCTGACTAGCACAGATACGCAGTATTTT. Its translation is CASSSLTSTDTQYF.

This clonotype has only one observation. This sequence joins TRBV27 and TRBJ1-6; no reliable D call. V dropped 4 bases and J dropped 4 bases, with 5 bases sitting between them. The V gene's germline CDR1 is MNHEY and CDR2 SMNVEV (reference sequence). This CDR3 has 13 residues. The CDR3 is CASSSQYNSPLHF. The CDR3 DNA reads TGTGCCAGCAGTTCGCAGTATAATTCACCCCTCCACTTT.

The chain combines TRBV27 with TRBJ2-3, with D unclear. In germline, CDR1 is MNHEY, CDR2 SMNVEV (reference sequence). V lost 6 bases and J 4 bases, leaving 11 bases between the germline ends. The CDR3 has 13 amino acids. The CDR3 spells CASRPQTPDTQYF. The CDR3 bases are TGTGCCAGCAGACCCCAAACCCCAGATACGCAGTATTTT.

The genes are TRBV19 and TRBJ2-1; TRBD2 matches 12 bases. CDR3 length: 16 residues. Germline V gene sequence: CDR1 LNHDA, CDR2 SQIVND (reference sequence). Germline trimming cut 5 bases from V and 4 bases from J; bases unmatched to any gene: 6. The CDR3 sequence is CASSERGLAGYNEQFF. The CDR3 DNA sequence: TGTGCCAGTAGTGAGCGCGGACTAGCGGGATACAATGAGCAGTTCTTC.

V and J are TRBV29-1 and TRBJ1-1; D not resolved. The CDR3 contains 10 residues. V was trimmed by 6 bases and J by 1 base, leaving 3 bases between them. In germline, CDR1 is SQVTM, CDR2 ANQGSEA. CDR3 sequence: CSVRNTEAFF. The CDR3 DNA sequence: TGCAGCGTGAGGAACACTGAAGCTTTCTTT.

The J gene is TRBJ2-7, the V gene TRBV20-1; possibly TRBD1 or TRBD2 for D (8 bases each). CDR1 and CDR2 (germline): DFQATT, SNEGSKA (reference sequence). V was pared by 5 bases and J by 7 bases, with 24 bases between. The CDR3 has 15 amino acids. As DNA, the CDR3 is TGCAGTGCTCCCGGGGGGGCAGGGGGCTCGAGGGAGCAGTACTTC. Its protein product is CSAPGGAGGSREQYF.

The V call is TRBV29-1, the J call TRBJ2-7, with no clear D. The CDR3 totals 12 residues. Germline V gene data show CDR1 as SQVTM and CDR2 as ANQGSEA. Trimming shortened V by 4 bases and J by 0 bases, and 7 bases separated the two germline ends. Here the CDR3 reads CSVVSVSYEQYF. CDR3 coding DNA: TGCAGCGTTGTGTCAGTCTCCTACGAGCAGTACTTC.

The V and J genes are TRBV25-1 and TRBJ2-5; TRBD2 is a possible D gene (6 bases). This CDR3 contains 13 residues. The germline gives CDR1 MGHDK, CDR2 SYGVNS. V was pared by 4 bases and J by 7 bases, with 13 bases between. The DNA of the CDR3 is TGTGCCAGCAGTGCGGGAGCCAGCGGGACCCAGTACTTC. Translated, it gives CASSAGASGTQYF.

The chain employs TRBV4-2 and TRBJ1-6; 10 bases line up with TRBD1. The CDR3 is 17 residues long. CDR1 is LGHNA, CDR2 YNFKEQ, per germline. V shed 0 bases and J 9 bases; nucleotides not matched to a gene: 8. The CDR3 here is CASSQESRDRGISPLHF. The CDR3 nucleotides read TGTGCCAGCAGCCAAGAATCTCGGGACAGGGGAATTTCACCCCTCCACTTT.

This rearrangement joins TRBV12-3 or TRBV12-4 to TRBJ1-1; 8 positions agree with TRBD1. Germline trimming cut 6 bases from V and 8 bases from J; bases unmatched to any gene: 14. CDR3 size: 15 residues. CDR3: CASRPHQGWTGEAFF. DNA for the CDR3: TGTGCCAGCAGGCCTCATCAAGGGTGGACAGGGGAAGCTTTCTTT.

Only one count was recorded for this clonotype. This sequence joins TRBV9 and TRBJ1-6; D remains ambiguous. The CDR3 runs 16 residues. Trimming left V 2 bases short and J 5 bases short, with 14 bases between. The germline gives CDR1 SGDLS, CDR2 YYNGEE. CDR3 coding DNA: TGTGCCAGCAGCGTGGCCGGGTCACACAATAATTCACCCCTCCACTTT. Translated, it gives CASSVAGSHNNSPLHF.

This chain joins TRBV20-1 and TRBJ1-2, with a possible D match to TRBD1 (6 bases). Germline V CDR1 and CDR2: DFQATT, SNEGSKA (reference sequence). The CDR3 sequence is 13 residues long. Deletions cut 4 bases from V and 4 bases from J, with 13 bases between. CDR3 amino acids: CSATQGSGYGYTF. In nucleotides, the CDR3 is TGCAGTGCTACCCAGGGGTCTGGCTATGGCTACACCTTC.

The V and J genes are TRBV20-1 and TRBJ2-6; D may match TRBD1 or TRBD2 (5 bases each). The CDR3 has 16 amino acids. V was trimmed by 0 bases and J by 3 bases, leaving 12 bases between them. From germline, CDR1 is DFQATT and CDR2 SNEGSKA (reference sequence). For the CDR3, the DNA is TGCAGTGCTAGAGATTTGTCAGGGAGTGGGGCCAACGTCCTGACTTTC. Translation: CSARDLSGSGANVLTF.

Only one count was recorded for this clonotype. The rearrangement joins TRBV19 to TRBJ1-1; no definite D call. CDR3 length: 11 amino acids. Trimming pared 6 bases from V and 5 bases from J, leaving 7 bases between. Germline CDR1 and CDR2: LNHDA and SQIVND (reference sequence). DNA for the CDR3: TGTGCCAGTAGGGGGAGGACTGAAGCTTTCTTT. Its protein product is CASRGRTEAFF.

This chain joins TRBV12-5 and TRBJ1-6; 10 bases fit TRBD1. V shed 6 bases and J 7 bases; nucleotides not matched to a gene: 3. CDR1 is LGHNT and CDR2 is FRNRAP in the germline V gene. CDR3 length equals 14 residues. Here the CDR3 reads CASGRQGANSPLHF. The CDR3, as DNA: TGTGCTAGTGGAAGACAGGGGGCGAATTCACCCCTCCACTTT. The full variable domain, in which reference TRBV12-5 and TRBJ1-6 provide the parts outside the CDR3, is DARVTQTPRHKVTEMGQEVTMRCQPILGHNTVFWYRQTMMQGLELLAYFRNRAPLDDSGMPKDRFSAEMPDATLATLKIQPSEPRDSAVYFCASGRQGANSPLHFGNGTRLTVT.

The V and J genes are TRBV12-3 or TRBV12-4 and TRBJ2-2; 9 bases match TRBD1. V lost 6 bases and J lost 0; bases outside the gene matches: 5. This CDR3 has 16 amino acids. CDR3 in amino acids: CASSDWTGANTGELFF. In DNA form, the CDR3 reads TGTGCCAGCAGCGACTGGACAGGGGCGAACACCGGGGAGCTGTTTTTT.

This clonotype was observed a single time. The chain is built from TRBV18 and TRBJ2-5; D unclear. From germline, CDR1 is KGHSH and CDR2 LQKENI. The CDR3 totals 13 residues. V lost 2 bases and J 5 bases, leaving 9 bases between the germline ends. CDR3 coding DNA: TGTGCCAGCTCACCAGGAGTGGGGGAGACCCAGTACTTC. It yields the protein CASSPGVGETQYF.